This T cell receptor (beta chain) was identified in a study of patients and donors after allogeneic stem cell transplantation. Deletions cut 6 bases from V and 5 bases from J, with 13 bases between. CDR1 and CDR2 (germline): MNHEY, SVGAGI. This CDR3 comprises 13 residues. TCRdb called the RT-PCR reads again in MiXCR, with one record for every CDR3 protein. Seen here are under 950 distinct CDR3 sequences, more than 1.5% observed once, and the top ten hold 25% to 30%. Sample share makes this clonotype medium-sized. The gene calls are TRBV6-5 and TRBJ1-1; possible D gene TRBD1, 6 bases. The origin of this receptor is a human donor who was either an allogeneic HSCT recipient or a stem cell or donor lymphocyte infusion donor (not recorded which). It is not recorded whose cells these are; they may come from a transplant donor. Sample: blood, either unsorted or a sorted T cell fraction (not recorded which). The CDR3 nucleotides read TGTGCCAGCAGCCCTCGGGGGCCGACTGAAGCTTTCTTT. Protein product: CASSPRGPTEAFF.